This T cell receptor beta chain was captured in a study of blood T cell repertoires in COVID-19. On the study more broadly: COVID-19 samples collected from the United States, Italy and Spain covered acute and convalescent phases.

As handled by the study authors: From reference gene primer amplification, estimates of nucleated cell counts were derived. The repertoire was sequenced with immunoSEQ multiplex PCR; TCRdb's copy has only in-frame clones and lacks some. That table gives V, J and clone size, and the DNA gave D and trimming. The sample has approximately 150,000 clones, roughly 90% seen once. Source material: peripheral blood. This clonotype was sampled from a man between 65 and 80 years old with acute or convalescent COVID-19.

DNA for the CDR3: TGTGCCAGCAGCCTTGGGACAGGCAAGTCCTACAATGAGCAGTTCTTC. It translates to CASSLGTGKSYNEQFF. This chain connects TRBV7-9 to TRBJ2-1, with 8 bases identical to TRBD1. The CDR3 covers 16 residues. V dropped 5 bases and J dropped 1; count of bases not matched to a gene: 7. Germline V gives CDR1 SEHNR, CDR2 FQNEAQ (reference sequence).